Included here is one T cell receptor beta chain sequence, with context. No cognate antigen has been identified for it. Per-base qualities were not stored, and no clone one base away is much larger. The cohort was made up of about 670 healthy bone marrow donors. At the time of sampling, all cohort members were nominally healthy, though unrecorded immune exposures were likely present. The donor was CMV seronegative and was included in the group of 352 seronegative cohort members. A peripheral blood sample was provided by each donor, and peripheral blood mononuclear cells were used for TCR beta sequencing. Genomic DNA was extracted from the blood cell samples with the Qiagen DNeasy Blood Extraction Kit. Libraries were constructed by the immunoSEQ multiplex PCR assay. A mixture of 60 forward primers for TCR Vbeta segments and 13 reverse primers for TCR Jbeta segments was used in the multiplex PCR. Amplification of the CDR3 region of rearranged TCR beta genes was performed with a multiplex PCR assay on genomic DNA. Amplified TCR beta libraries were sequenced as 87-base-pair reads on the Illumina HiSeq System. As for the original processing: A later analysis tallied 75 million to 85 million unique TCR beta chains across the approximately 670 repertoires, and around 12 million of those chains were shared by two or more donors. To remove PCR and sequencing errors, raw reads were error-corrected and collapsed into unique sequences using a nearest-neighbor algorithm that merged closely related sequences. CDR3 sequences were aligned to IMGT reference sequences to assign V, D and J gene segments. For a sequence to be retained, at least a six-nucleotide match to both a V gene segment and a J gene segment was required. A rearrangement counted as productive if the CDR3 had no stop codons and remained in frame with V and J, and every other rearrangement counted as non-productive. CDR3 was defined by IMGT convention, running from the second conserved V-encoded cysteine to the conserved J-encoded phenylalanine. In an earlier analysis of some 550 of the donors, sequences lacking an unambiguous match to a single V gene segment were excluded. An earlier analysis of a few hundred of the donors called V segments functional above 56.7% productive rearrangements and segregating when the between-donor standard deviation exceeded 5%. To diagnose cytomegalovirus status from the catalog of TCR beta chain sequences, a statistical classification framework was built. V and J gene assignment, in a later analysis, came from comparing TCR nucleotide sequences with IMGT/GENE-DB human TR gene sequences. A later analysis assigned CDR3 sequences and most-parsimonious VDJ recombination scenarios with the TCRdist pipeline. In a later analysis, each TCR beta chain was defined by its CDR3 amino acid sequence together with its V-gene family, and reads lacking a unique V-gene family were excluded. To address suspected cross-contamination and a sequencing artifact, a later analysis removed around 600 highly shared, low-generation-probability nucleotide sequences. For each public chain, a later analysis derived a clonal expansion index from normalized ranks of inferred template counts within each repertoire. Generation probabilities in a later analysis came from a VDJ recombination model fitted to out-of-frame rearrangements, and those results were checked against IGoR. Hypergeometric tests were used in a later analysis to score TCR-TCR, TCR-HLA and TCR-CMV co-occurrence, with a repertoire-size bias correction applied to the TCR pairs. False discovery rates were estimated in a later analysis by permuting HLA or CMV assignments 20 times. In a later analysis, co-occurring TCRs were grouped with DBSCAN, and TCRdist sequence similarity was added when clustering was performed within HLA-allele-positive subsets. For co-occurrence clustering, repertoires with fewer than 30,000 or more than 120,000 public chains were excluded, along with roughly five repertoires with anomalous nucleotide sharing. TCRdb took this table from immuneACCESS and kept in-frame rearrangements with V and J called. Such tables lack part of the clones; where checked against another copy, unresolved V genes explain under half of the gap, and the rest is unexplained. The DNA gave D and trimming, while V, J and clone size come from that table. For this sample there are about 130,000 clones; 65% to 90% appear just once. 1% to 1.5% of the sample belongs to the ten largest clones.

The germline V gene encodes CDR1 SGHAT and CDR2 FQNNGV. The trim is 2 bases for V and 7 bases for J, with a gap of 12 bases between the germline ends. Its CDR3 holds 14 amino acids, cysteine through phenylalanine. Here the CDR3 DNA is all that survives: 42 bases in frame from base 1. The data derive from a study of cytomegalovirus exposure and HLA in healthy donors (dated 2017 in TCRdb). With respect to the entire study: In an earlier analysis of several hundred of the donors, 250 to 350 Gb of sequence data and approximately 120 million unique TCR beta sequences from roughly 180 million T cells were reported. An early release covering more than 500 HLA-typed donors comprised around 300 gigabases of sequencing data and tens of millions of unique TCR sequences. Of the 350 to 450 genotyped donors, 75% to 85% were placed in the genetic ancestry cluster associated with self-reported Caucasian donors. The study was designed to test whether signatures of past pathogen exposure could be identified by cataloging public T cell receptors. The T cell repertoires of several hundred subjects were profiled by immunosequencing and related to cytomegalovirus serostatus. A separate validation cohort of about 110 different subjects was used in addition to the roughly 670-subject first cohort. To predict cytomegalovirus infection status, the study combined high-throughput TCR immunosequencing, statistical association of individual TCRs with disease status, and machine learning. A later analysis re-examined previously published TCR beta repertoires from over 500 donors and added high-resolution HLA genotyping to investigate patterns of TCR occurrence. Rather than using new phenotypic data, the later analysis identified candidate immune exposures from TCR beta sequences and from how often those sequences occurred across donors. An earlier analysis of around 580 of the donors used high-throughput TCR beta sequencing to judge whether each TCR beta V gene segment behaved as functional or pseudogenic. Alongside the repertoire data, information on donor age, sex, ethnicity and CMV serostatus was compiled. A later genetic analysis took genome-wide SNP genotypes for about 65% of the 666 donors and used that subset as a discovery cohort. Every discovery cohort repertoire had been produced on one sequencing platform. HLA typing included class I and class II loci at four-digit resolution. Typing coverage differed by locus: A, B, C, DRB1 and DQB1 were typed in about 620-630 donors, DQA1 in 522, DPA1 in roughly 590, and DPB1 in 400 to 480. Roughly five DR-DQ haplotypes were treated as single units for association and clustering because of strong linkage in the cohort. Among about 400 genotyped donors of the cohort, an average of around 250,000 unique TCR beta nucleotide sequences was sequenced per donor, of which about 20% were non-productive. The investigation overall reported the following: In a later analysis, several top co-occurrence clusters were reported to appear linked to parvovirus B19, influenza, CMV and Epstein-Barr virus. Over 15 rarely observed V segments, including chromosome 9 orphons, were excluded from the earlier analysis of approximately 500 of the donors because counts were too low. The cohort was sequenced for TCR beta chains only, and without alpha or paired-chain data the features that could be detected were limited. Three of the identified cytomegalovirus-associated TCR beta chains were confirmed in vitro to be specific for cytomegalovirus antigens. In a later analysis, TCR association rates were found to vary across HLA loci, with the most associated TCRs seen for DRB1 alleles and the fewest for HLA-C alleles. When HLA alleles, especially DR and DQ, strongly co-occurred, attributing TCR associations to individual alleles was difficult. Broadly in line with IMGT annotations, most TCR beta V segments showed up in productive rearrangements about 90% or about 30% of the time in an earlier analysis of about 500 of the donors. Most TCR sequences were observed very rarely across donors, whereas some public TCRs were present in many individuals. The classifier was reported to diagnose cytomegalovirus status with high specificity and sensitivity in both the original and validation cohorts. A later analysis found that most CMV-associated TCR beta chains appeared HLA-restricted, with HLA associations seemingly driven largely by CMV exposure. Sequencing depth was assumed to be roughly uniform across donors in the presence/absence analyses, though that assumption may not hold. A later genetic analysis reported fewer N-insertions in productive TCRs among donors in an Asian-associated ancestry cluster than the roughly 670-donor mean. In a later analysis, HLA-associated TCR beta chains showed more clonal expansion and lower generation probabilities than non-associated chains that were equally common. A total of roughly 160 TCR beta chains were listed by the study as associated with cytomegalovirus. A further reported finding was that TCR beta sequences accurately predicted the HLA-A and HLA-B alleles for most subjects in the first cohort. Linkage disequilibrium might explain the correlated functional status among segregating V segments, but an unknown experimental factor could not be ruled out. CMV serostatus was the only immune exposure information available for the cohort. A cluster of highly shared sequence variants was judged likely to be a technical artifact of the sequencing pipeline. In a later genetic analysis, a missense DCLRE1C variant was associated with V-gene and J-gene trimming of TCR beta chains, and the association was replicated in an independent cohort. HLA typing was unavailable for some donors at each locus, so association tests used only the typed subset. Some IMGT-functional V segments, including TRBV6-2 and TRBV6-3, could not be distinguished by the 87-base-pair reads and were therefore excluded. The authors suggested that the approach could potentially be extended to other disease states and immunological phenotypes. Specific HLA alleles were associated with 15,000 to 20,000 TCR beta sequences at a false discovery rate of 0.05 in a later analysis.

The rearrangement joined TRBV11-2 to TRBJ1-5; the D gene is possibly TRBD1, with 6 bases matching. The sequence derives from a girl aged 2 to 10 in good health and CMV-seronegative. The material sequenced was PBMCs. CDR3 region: CASSLNREGQPQHF. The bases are TGTGCCAGCAGCTTAAACAGGGAAGGACAGCCCCAGCATTTT.